The 24 T cell receptor beta chains listed next were all sequenced from one sample in a study of T cells in Graves' hyperthyroidism and ophthalmopathy. Amplification targeted TCR beta CDR3 regions from RNA transcripts. HTBI primers were employed in a first-round RT-PCR of the TCR CDR3. MiXCR, run by TCRdb on the multiplex PCR reads, gives a single entry per CDR3 protein. The sample shows a few hundred thousand distinct CDR3 sequences, 14% of them seen only once. The material sequenced was blood. Every receptor here comes from a woman aged 25 to 39 with Graves' ophthalmopathy.

This clonotype was counted at least ten times. V is TRBV12-3 or TRBV12-4 and J is TRBJ1-2; TRBD1 matches 9 bases. Trimming took 6 bases from V and 5 from J; bases not matched to a gene: 10. CDR3 size: 15 residues. The CDR3 reads CASRGGTGKEYGYTF. The CDR3 DNA reads TGTGCCAGCAGGGGGGGGACAGGGAAGGAGTATGGCTACACCTTC.

This clonotype was seen repeatedly, ten times or more. The rearrangement uses TRBV20-1 and TRBJ1-1; 8 bases map to TRBD1. The CDR3 is 13 amino acids. Germline V CDR1 and CDR2: DFQATT, SNEGSKA (reference sequence). Germline trimming cut 4 bases from V and 1 base from J; bases unmatched to any gene: 2. The CDR3 loop reads CSANRGTNTEAFF. The CDR3 bases are TGCAGTGCTAACAGGGGGACGAACACTGAAGCTTTCTTT.

Worth noting for this clonotype: Sequence at one end of the junction differs from germline and may be a read error. The gene calls are TRBV7-7 and TRBJ2-1; perhaps TRBD2 as D (7 bases). The CDR3 spans 16 residues. Germline CDR1 and CDR2: SSHAT and FNYEAQ (reference sequence). In nucleotides, the CDR3 is TGTGCTAGCAGCTTGAGGGCGGGGAGGGGGGATAATGAGCAGTTCTTC. It is translated as CASSLRAGRGDNEQFF.

With respect to this clonotype: A read error may explain this, as a much larger clone is one base away. The rearrangement uses TRBV12-3 or TRBV12-4 and TRBJ2-6; D may match TRBD1 or TRBD2 (5 bases each). Trimming shortened V by 4 bases and J by 2 bases, and 18 bases separated the two germline ends. The CDR3 sequence is 18 residues long. The CDR3 DNA follows: TGTGCCAGCAGTTCAAGGCACTGGGGGAGCGCTGGGGCCAACGTCCTGACTTTC. Protein sequence: CASSSRHWGSAGANVLTF.

The chain uses TRBV27 and TRBJ1-4; possible D gene TRBD1, 5 bases. Between the trimmed V and J ends, which lost 2 bases and 10 bases, there was a span of 5 bases. CDR3 length: 11 residues. Germline-derived CDR1 and CDR2 are MNHEY and SMNVEV (reference sequence). CDR3 coding DNA: TGTGCCAGCAGTTTAGGGGGAAAACTGTTTTTT. Translating gives CASSLGGKLFF.

There are a few counts of this clonotype. The CDR3 protein is CSVDGYSGDEQFF. As DNA, the CDR3 is TGCAGCGTTGATGGCTACAGCGGGGATGAGCAGTTCTTC. The chain recombines TRBV29-1 with TRBJ2-1; 7 bases line up with TRBD2. CDR1 and CDR2 (germline): SQVTM, ANQGSEA. V was clipped by 3 bases and J by 8 bases; unmatched bases: 7. The CDR3 runs 13 residues.

As regards this clonotype: A much larger clonotype is one base distant, so this may be a read error. A read error is likely, as this CDR3 ends without the conserved phenylalanine or tryptophan. The gene calls are TRBV11-2 and TRBJ1-1, with D uncertain. Trimming removed 2 bases at V and 1 base at J, with 5 bases between. CDR3 size: 13 residues. CDR1 and CDR2 (germline): SGHAT, FQNNGV. CDR3 residues: CASSLFRNTEAFS. The CDR3 bases are TGTGCCAGCAGCTTATTCCGGAACACTGAAGCTTTCTCT.

This chain joins TRBV7-3 and TRBJ2-1; TRBD2 agrees at 7 bases. With 4 bases clipped from V and 5 bases from J, the junction kept 11 bases outside the gene matches. There are 16 residues in the CDR3. Germline lookup yields CDR1 SGHTA and CDR2 FQGTGA. CDR3 amino acids: CASSSPPGLRNNEQFF. The CDR3 bases are TGTGCCAGCAGCTCCCCACCGGGACTAAGAAACAATGAGCAGTTCTTC.

The chain couples TRBV3-1 to TRBJ2-5, with a tentative D call TRBD2 (5 bases). The length of the CDR3 is 19 residues. V lost 4 bases and J 4 bases, leaving 28 bases between the germline ends. Germline-derived CDR1 and CDR2 are LGHDT and YNNKEL (reference sequence). CDR3: CASSPANFVNWGEGETQYF. Written as DNA, the CDR3 is TGTGCCAGCAGCCCGGCTAACTTCGTAAATTGGGGTGAGGGAGAGACCCAGTACTTC.

This clonotype was counted ten times or more. CDR3 protein: CASSKEGLAGGFYEQYF. The CDR3 bases are TGTGCCAGCAGCAAGGAGGGACTAGCGGGGGGCTTCTACGAGCAGTACTTC. The rearrangement uses TRBV11-2 and TRBJ2-7; 15 nucleotides line up with TRBD2. CDR3 size: 17 residues. Germline values: CDR1 SGHAT, CDR2 FQNNGV. The ends lost 5 bases at V and 3 bases at J; junction bases unmatched: 8. The full variable domain, with the rest looked up from reference TRBV11-2 and TRBJ2-7, is EAGVAQSPRYKIIEKRQSVAFWCNPISGHATLYWYQQILGQGPKLLIQFQNNGVVDDSQLPKDRFSAERLKGVDSTLKIQPAKLEDSAVYLCASSKEGLAGGFYEQYFGPGTRLTVT.

This clonotype was seen ten or more times. The V call is TRBV6-2 or TRBV6-3, the J call TRBJ2-1; the match to TRBD1 covers 10 bases. The CDR3 has 17 residues. With 0 bases clipped from V and 6 bases from J, the junction kept 8 bases outside the gene matches. Germline lookup yields CDR1 MNHEY and CDR2 SVGEGT. The CDR3 loop reads CASSYSRPDRGLNEQFF. The CDR3 DNA reads as TGTGCCAGCAGTTACTCGAGACCCGACAGGGGGCTCAATGAGCAGTTCTTC.

This clonotype appeared many times. The chain uses TRBV20-1 and TRBJ2-7, with a weak D call TRBD2 (6 bases). The germline V gene encodes CDR1 DFQATT and CDR2 SNEGSKA (reference sequence). CDR3 length: 14 residues. V shed 3 bases and J shed 3 bases, with 15 bases lying between them. The CDR3 bases are TGCAGTGCTAGCAGGACCGGGGGAGGCTACGAGCAGTACTTC. It codes for CSASRTGGGYEQYF.

V and J are TRBV11-2 and TRBJ1-2, with TRBD1 identical over 7 bases. The germline gives CDR1 SGHAT, CDR2 FQNNGV. V was clipped by 5 bases and J by 7 bases; unmatched bases: 10. The CDR3 is 14 amino acids. CDR3 sequence: CASSVRQGSGGYTF. Written as DNA, the CDR3 is TGTGCCAGCAGCGTTAGACAGGGTAGCGGTGGCTACACCTTC.

This clonotype was counted a few times. CDR3 bases: TGTGCCAGCAGCCGGAGTAGCGGGGGGCTGGGAGATACGCAGTATTTT. It translates to CASSRSSGGLGDTQYF. The chain has TRBV7-9 and TRBJ2-3, with 10 positions matching TRBD2. The V and J ends lost 5 bases and 5 bases, in that order; junction bases with no gene match: 10. This CDR3 contains 16 residues. Germline-derived CDR1 and CDR2 are SEHNR and FQNEAQ (reference sequence).

The V gene is TRBV3-1, the J gene TRBJ2-7; 8 bases fit TRBD1. Germline-derived CDR1 and CDR2 are LGHDT and YNNKEL (reference sequence). The CDR3 contains 16 residues. Losses at the gene ends were 0 bases for V and 2 bases for J; bases not matched to a gene: 6. The CDR3 sequence: CASSQDPATGAYEQYF. The CDR3 coding sequence is TGTGCCAGCAGCCAAGACCCCGCGACAGGGGCCTACGAGCAGTACTTC.

There are many counts of this clonotype. The V gene is TRBV6-1, the J gene TRBJ1-1; tentative D call: TRBD1 (5 bases). The CDR3 extends over 14 amino acids. In germline, CDR1 is MNHNS, CDR2 SASEGT. V lost 6 bases to trimming and J lost 7 bases, with 18 bases between them. Written as DNA, the CDR3 is TGTGCCAGCAGAGACTCCTGGGGCCCAGGTGAAGCTTTCTTT. Encoded protein: CASRDSWGPGEAFF.

This clonotype was detected ten times or more. The chain has TRBV12-5 and TRBJ2-1; 9 nucleotides agree with TRBD2. V trimming: 1 base; J trimming: 4 bases; junction bases outside the gene matches: 2. Germline values: CDR1 LGHNT, CDR2 FRNRAP. This CDR3 is 15 amino acids long. CDR3 loop: CASGLGGGVYNEQFF. CDR3 DNA sequence: TGTGCTAGTGGTTTGGGCGGGGGGGTTTACAATGAGCAGTTCTTC.

There are a few counts of this clonotype. Here the CDR3 reads CASSDDRGGYQPQHF. CDR3 bases: TGTGCCAGCAGTGACGACAGGGGAGGGTATCAGCCCCAGCATTTT. J is TRBJ1-5 and V is TRBV2, with 8 bases aligning to TRBD1. The CDR3 has 15 amino acids. Unmatched junction bases numbered 6, after V lost 3 bases and J lost 5 bases. Germline V CDR1 and CDR2: SNHLY, FYNNEI.

There are many counts of this clonotype. V usage is TRBV3-1 and J usage is TRBJ2-3, with 10 bases matching TRBD2. CDR1 is LGHDT, CDR2 YNNKEL, per germline (reference sequence). The CDR3 loop spans 15 amino acids. The V gene end was trimmed by 1 base and the J gene end by 4 bases; junction bases not matched to a gene: 2. CDR3 DNA: TGTGCCAGCAGCCAAGTAGCGGGGGGTTCAGATACGCAGTATTTT. Amino acid sequence: CASSQVAGGSDTQYF.

The table lists this clonotype with many counts. The chain combines TRBV7-2 with TRBJ2-5, with a weak D call TRBD1 (6 bases). The CDR3 covers 12 residues. V gave up 6 bases and J gave up 4 bases, with 9 bases separating them. Germline V gene lookup returns CDR1 SGHTA and CDR2 FQGNSA. CDR3 loop: CASRGTRETQYF. The DNA of the CDR3 is TGTGCCAGCAGGGGGACACGAGAGACCCAGTACTTC.

This clonotype was seen repeatedly, ten times or more. The chain employs TRBV10-3 and TRBJ1-1; 7 bases agree with TRBD1. Germline V gives CDR1 ENHRY, CDR2 SYGVKD. V was clipped by 6 bases and J by 0 bases; unmatched bases: 4. CDR3 length: 14 amino acids. CDR3 coding DNA: TGTGCCATCAGGGCAACAGGGGTGAACACTGAAGCTTTCTTT. As protein: CAIRATGVNTEAFF.

On this clonotype: Being one base from a much bigger clone, this may be a read error. The chain couples TRBV19 to TRBJ2-1, with 8 positions matching TRBD1. The DNA end lines up better with TRBJ2-7; the J call may be wrong. This CDR3 comprises 14 residues. Germline CDR1 and CDR2: LNHDA and SQIVND (reference sequence). Here the CDR3 DNA reads TGTGCCAGTAGTATGATTCAGGGGGCAAATGAGCAGTACTTC. Translating it yields CASSMIQGANEQYF.

There are many counts of this clonotype. This chain links TRBV30 with TRBJ2-3; perhaps TRBD2 as D (6 bases). The V end was cut by 1 base, the J end by 4 bases, with 9 bases between. The CDR3 extends over 13 amino acids. The germline CDR1 and CDR2 sequences are GTSNPN and SVGIG (reference sequence). CDR3: CAWSALASDTQYF. The CDR3 nucleotides read TGTGCCTGGAGTGCACTAGCTTCAGATACGCAGTATTTT. Complete variable domain (other parts from reference TRBV30 and TRBJ2-3): SQTIHQWPATLVQPVGSPLSLECTVEGTSNPNLYWYRQAAGRGLQLLFYSVGIGQISSEVPQNLSASRPQDRQFILSSKKLLLSDSGFYLCAWSALASDTQYFGPGTRLTVL.

This clonotype was detected many times. The chain is built from TRBV28 and TRBJ1-2, with a possible D match to TRBD1 (6 bases). The CDR3 contains 15 residues. Germline CDR1 reads MDHEN; CDR2 reads SYDVKM. Trimming cost V 5 bases and J 5 bases, with 18 bases left between them. CDR3 nucleotides: TGTGCCAGCAGTATTCGACAAAACAGGGATTATGGCTACACCTTC. This translates into CASSIRQNRDYGYTF.